This T cell receptor beta chain was documented in a study of blood T cell repertoires in COVID-19. Germline V gives CDR1 MNHEY, CDR2 SMNVEV (reference sequence). The CDR3 extends over 14 amino acids. V lost 7 bases to trimming and J lost 4 bases, with 11 bases between them. Here immunoSEQ multiplex PCR was the method, and the copy in TCRdb shows in-frame clones only, minus some. The sample has hundreds of thousands of clones, 70% to 90% seen once. Sequencing was done on a sample of PBMCs or T cells enriched from blood (not recorded which). This clonotype was obtained from a man aged 25 to 40 who had recovered from COVID-19. This chain uses TRBV27 with TRBJ1-6; no clear D gene. DNA of the CDR3: TGTGCCAGCACCACGGTGCTGTATAATTCACCCCTCCACTTT. Its protein is CASTTVLYNSPLHF.